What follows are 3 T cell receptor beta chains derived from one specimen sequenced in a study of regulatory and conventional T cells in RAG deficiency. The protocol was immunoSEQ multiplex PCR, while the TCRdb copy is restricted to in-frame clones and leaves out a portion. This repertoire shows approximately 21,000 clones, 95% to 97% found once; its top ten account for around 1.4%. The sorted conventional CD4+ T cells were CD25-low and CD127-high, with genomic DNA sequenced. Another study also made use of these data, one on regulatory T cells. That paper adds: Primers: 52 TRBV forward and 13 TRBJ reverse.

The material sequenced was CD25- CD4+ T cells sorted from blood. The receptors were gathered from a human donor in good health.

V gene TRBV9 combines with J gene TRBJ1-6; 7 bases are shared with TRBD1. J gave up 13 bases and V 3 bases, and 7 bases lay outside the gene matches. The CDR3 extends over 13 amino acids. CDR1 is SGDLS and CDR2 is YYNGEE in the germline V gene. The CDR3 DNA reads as TGTGCCAGCAGCGGAGACCCCAGGGGGCCCCTCCACTTT. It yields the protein CASSGDPRGPLHF.

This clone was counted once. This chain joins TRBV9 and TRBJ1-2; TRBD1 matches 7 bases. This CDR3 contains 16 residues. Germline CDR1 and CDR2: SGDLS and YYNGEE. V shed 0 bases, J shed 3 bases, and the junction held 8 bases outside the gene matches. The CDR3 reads CASSVGLGQGDYGYTF. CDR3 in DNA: TGTGCCAGCAGCGTAGGGCTTGGGCAGGGGGACTATGGCTACACCTTC.

CDR3 coding DNA: TGTGCCAGCAGCCTCGGGCGCGGCAGGGTACAAGAGACCCAGTACTTC. As protein: CASSLGRGRVQETQYF. The chain uses TRBV7-8 and TRBJ2-5, with D perhaps TRBD1 (5 bases). V was trimmed by 5 bases and J by 2 bases, leaving 18 bases between them. Germline V CDR1 and CDR2: SGHVS, FQNEAQ. CDR3 length: 16 residues.